This T cell receptor (beta chain) emerged from a study of blood T cell repertoires in COVID-19. The wider study: Samples of COVID-19 (acute and convalescent) were obtained from the United States, Italy and Spain. Nucleic acid was either cDNA or gDNA, and it came from T cells, B-cell-depleted T cells, or PBMCs.

Germline CDR1 is MNHEY and CDR2 is SMNVEV (reference sequence). The V and J ends lost 4 bases and 1 base respectively, with 8 bases between them. The CDR3 spans 15 residues. Authors' processing steps: Estimated nucleated cell counts came from reference gene primer amplification. TCRdb's table, derived via immunoSEQ multiplex PCR, lists solely in-frame clones and lacks some. The DNA gave D and trimming, while V, J and clone size come from that table. The sample yields approximately 190,000 clones, 75% to 90% seen once. Sequencing was done on a sample of peripheral blood. The receptor was isolated from a woman in her forties with acute or convalescent COVID-19. V is TRBV27 and J is TRBJ2-6; maybe TRBD1 (5 bases). DNA of the CDR3: TGTGCCAGCAGTTCCGCAGGGTCTGGGGCCAACGTCCTGACTTTC. Protein: CASSSAGSGANVLTF.